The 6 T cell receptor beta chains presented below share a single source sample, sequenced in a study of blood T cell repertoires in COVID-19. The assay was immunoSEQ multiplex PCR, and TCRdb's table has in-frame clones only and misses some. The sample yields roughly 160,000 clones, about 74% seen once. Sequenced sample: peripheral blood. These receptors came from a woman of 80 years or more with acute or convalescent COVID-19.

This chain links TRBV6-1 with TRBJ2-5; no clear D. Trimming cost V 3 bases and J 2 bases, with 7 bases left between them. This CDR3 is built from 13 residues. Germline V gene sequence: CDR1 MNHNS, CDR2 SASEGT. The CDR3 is CASSDASQETQYF. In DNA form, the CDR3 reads TGTGCCAGCAGTGATGCTAGTCAAGAGACCCAGTACTTC.

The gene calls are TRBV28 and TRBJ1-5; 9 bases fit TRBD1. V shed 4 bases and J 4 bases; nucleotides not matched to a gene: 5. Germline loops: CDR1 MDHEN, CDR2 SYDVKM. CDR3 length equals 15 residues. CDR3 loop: CASSSSGTGNQPQHF. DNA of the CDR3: TGTGCCAGCAGTTCATCCGGGACAGGGAATCAGCCCCAGCATTTT.

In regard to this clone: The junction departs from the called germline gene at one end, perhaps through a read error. The CDR3 loop reads CASSFLWEPLTF. The CDR3 DNA reads as TGTGCCAGCAGCTTTCTGTGGGAGCCCCTCACTTTT. The V and J genes are TRBV5-6 and TRBJ2-3; perhaps TRBD2 as D (5 bases). CDR1 SGHDT and CDR2 YYEEEE come from the germline V gene. The CDR3 length is 12 residues.

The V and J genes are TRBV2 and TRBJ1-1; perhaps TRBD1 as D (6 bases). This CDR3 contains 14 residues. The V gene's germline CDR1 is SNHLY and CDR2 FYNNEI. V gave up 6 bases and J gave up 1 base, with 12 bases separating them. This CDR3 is CASRTRGGNTEAFF. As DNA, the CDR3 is TGTGCCAGCAGGACCCGAGGGGGGAACACTGAAGCTTTCTTT.

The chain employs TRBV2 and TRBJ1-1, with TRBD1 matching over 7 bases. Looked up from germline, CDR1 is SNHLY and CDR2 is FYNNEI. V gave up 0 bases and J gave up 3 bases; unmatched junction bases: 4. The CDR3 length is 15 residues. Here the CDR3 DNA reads TGTGCCAGCAGTGAAGCGCAGGGGGAGTACACTGAAGCTTTCTTT. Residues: CASSEAQGEYTEAFF.

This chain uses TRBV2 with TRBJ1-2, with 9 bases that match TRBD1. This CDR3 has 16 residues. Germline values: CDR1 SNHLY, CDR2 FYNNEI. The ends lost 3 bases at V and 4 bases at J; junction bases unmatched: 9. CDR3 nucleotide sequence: TGTGCCAGCAGTGACCCGGGGACAGGGTCCGCCTATGGCTACACCTTC. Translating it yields CASSDPGTGSAYGYTF.